A single TCR beta chain is shown here with its context. V was shortened by 4 bases and J by 12 bases, with 16 bases between the two germline ends. The CDR3 extends over 12 amino acids. Germline lookup yields CDR1 SGHTS and CDR2 YDEGEE. The PCR was carried out with 60 Vbeta primers and 13 Jbeta primers. The assay was immunoSEQ multiplex PCR, and TCRdb's table has in-frame clones only and misses some. Counted here are about 200,000 clones, over 65% occurring once; the ten biggest clones make up roughly 3%. The data originate from a study of cytomegalovirus exposure and HLA in healthy donors. The rearrangement uses TRBV5-8 and TRBJ1-1; no definite D call. The sequenced material came from PBMCs. The receptor was derived from a woman younger than 45 in good health and CMV-seronegative. The CDR3 sequence: CASSGFQRQSFF. CDR3 DNA sequence: TGTGCCAGCAGCGGGTTTCAGCGCCAGTCTTTCTTT.